The T cell receptor beta chain described here comes from a study of blood T cells in healthy people across ages. The CDR3 totals 16 residues. The V segment lost 5 bases and the J segment 3 bases; nucleotides outside the gene matches: 9. This clonotype was seen a handful of times. Antigen: not known. Total RNA, at least 5 micrograms per sample, came from PBMCs. A sample-barcoded 5' primer and a J-beta primer mix were used in a second PCR of roughly 7 to 11 cycles. TCRdb called the 5' RACE reads again in MiXCR, with one record for every CDR3 protein. This sample carries over a million distinct CDR3 sequences, less than 45% of them seen once, and the ten largest clones take more than 4%. Broader study findings: As age increased, TCR beta diversity per million T cells fell in a roughly linear fashion.

The clonotype was recovered from a woman aged 18-35 years in good health. The V call is TRBV12-3 or TRBV12-4, the J call TRBJ2-3; 9 nucleotides agree with TRBD1. The source material was blood. CDR3 sequence (DNA): TGTGCCAGCAGTCATCACGGGACAGGGTTAACAGATACGCAGTATTTT. Translating it yields CASSHHGTGLTDTQYF.